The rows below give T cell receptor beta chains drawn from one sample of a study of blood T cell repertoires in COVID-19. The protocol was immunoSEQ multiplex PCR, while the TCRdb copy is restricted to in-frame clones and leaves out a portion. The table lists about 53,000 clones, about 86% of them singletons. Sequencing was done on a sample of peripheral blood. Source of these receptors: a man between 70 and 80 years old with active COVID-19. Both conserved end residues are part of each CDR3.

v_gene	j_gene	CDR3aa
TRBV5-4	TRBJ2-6	CASSPGQARSGANVLTF
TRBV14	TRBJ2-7	CASSPHPGDEQYF
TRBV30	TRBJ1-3	CAWTATGNTIYF
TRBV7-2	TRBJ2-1	CASSQRTGVAYEQFF
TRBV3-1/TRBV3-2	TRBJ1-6	CASSPLGGQGGSYNSPLHF
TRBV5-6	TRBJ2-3	CASSWVPQATDTQYF
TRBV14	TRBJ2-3	CASSRTSGRNTDTQYF
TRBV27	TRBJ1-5	CASSPRTGGGSNQPQHF
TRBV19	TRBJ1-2	CASSDSYGYTF